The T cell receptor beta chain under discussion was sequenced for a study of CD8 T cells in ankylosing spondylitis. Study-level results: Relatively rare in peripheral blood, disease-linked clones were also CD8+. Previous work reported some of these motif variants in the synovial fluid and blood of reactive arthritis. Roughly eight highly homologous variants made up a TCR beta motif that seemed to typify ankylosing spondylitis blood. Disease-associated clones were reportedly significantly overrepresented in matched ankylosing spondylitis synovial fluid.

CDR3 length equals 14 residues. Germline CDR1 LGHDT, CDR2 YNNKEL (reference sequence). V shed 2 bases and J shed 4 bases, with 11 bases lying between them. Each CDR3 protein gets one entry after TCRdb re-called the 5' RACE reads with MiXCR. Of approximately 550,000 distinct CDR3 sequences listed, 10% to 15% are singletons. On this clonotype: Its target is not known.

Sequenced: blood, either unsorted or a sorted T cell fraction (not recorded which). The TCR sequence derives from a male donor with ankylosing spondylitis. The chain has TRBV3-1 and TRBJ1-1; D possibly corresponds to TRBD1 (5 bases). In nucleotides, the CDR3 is TGTGCCAGCAGCCAATACGAGGGGATCACTGAAGCTTTCTTT. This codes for CASSQYEGITEAFF.